The 20 T cell receptor beta chains below come from one sample, sequenced in a study of T cell changes during pregnancy in multiple sclerosis. Profiling relied on immunoSEQ multiplex PCR, and the TCRdb table lists in-frame clones only, not all of them. The sample has 95,000 to 100,000 clones; around 90% are singletons. The sequencing used peripheral blood, collected in the second trimester of pregnancy. These receptors were collected from a female donor with multiple sclerosis, enrolled in a pregnancy study.

The V and J genes are TRBV19 and TRBJ1-4, with a tentative D call TRBD1 (5 bases). V was shortened by 3 bases and J by 8 bases, with 16 bases between the two germline ends. This CDR3 spans 15 amino acids. In germline, CDR1 is LNHDA, CDR2 SQIVND (reference sequence). Here the CDR3 reads CASSIGGSIREKLFF. The CDR3 coding sequence is TGTGCCAGTAGTATCGGGGGTAGCATCCGGGAAAAACTGTTTTTT. The full variable domain, completed using reference TRBV19 and TRBJ1-4, is DGGITQSPKYLFRKEGQNVTLSCEQNLNHDAMYWYRQDPGQGLRLIYYSQIVNDFQKGDIAEGYSVSREKKESFPLTVTSAQKNPTAFYLCASSIGGSIREKLFFGSGTQLSVL.

V and J are TRBV2 and TRBJ1-1; TRBD1 might be the D (6 bases). The germline gives CDR1 SNHLY, CDR2 FYNNEI. CDR3 length: 13 residues. Trimming pared 10 bases from V and 1 base from J, leaving 13 bases between. The DNA for the CDR3 is TGTGCCAAAGGGGAGACAGGGAACACTGAAGCTTTCTTT. Residues: CAKGETGNTEAFF.

The V gene is TRBV9, the J gene TRBJ2-7; 8 nucleotides match TRBD2. The length of the CDR3 is 14 residues. J was trimmed by 5 bases and V by 4 bases; bases with no gene match: 8. Germline-derived CDR1 and CDR2 are SGDLS and YYNGEE. CDR3 in DNA: TGTGCCAGCAGCTCGGGGGGGGGAGTGGACGAGCAGTACTTC. It yields the protein CASSSGGGVDEQYF.

V and J are TRBV7-2 and TRBJ2-7, with D tentatively TRBD1 (6 bases). Germline V gene lookup returns CDR1 SGHTA and CDR2 FQGNSA. Trimming left V 5 bases short and J 6 bases short, with 23 bases between. This CDR3 contains 16 residues. The CDR3 is CASSPQGGLLGAEQYF. In DNA form, the CDR3 reads TGTGCCAGCAGCCCGCAGGGCGGACTCCTGGGGGCCGAGCAGTACTTC.

This chain joins TRBV27 and TRBJ2-1, with 8 bases identical to TRBD2. Germline CDR1 MNHEY, CDR2 SMNVEV (reference sequence). The V segment lost 9 bases and the J segment 1 base; nucleotides outside the gene matches: 2. The CDR3 sequence is 13 residues long. CDR3 nucleotides: TGTGCCAGTGGGACTAGGTCCTACAATGAGCAGTTCTTC. Translating gives CASGTRSYNEQFF.

V is TRBV6-5 and J is TRBJ2-1, with 7 nucleotides matching TRBD1. The CDR3 runs 16 residues. Looked up from germline, CDR1 is MNHEY and CDR2 is SVGAGI. Trimming cost V 0 bases and J 9 bases; bases outside gene matches: 11. The CDR3 is CASSYSKGGRNGEQFF. The CDR3 nucleotides are TGTGCCAGCAGTTACTCGAAAGGGGGCAGGAATGGTGAGCAGTTCTTC.

This chain connects TRBV29-1 to TRBJ2-7, with D perhaps matching TRBD2 (5 bases). Per germline, CDR1 SQVTM and CDR2 ANQGSEA. Trimming cost V 1 base and J 2 bases, with 9 bases left between them. CDR3 size: 13 residues. CDR3 bases: TGCAGCGTTGAAGGGGAGATACCCTACGAGCAGTACTTC. It codes for CSVEGEIPYEQYF.

This clone was counted once. The chain is built from TRBV6-1 and TRBJ2-2; D is unclear. The V gene's germline CDR1 is MNHNS and CDR2 SASEGT. The CDR3 is made up of 12 amino acids. V shed 7 bases and J shed 6 bases, with 9 bases lying between them. The CDR3 DNA reads TGTGCCAGCAACCGGTTTGCCGGGGAGCTGTTTTTT. It yields the protein CASNRFAGELFF.

V usage is TRBV2 and J usage is TRBJ2-5, with 7 positions matching TRBD2. The junction had 13 bases not matched to a gene; V was cut back by 5 bases and J by 4 bases. Germline assignment: CDR1 SNHLY and CDR2 FYNNEI. This CDR3 contains 16 residues. As DNA, the CDR3 is TGTGCCAGCAGTAACGACCAGCGGGAAGTGGGAGAGACCCAGTACTTC. Protein sequence: CASSNDQREVGETQYF.

This clone was seen once. This rearrangement joins TRBV11-1 to TRBJ2-3; TRBD1 agrees at 12 bases. V trimming: 5 bases; J trimming: 4 bases; junction bases outside the gene matches: 7. CDR3 length equals 16 residues. CDR1 is SGHAT and CDR2 is FQDESV in the germline V gene (reference sequence). For the CDR3, the DNA is TGTGCCAGCAGCCCCCTCGGGACAGGGGGCGCAGATACGCAGTATTTT. This codes for CASSPLGTGGADTQYF. Complete variable domain (other parts from reference TRBV11-1 and TRBJ2-3): EAEVAQSPRYKITEKSQAVAFWCDPISGHATLYWYRQILGQGPELLVQFQDESVVDDSQLPKDRFSAERLKGVDSTLKIQPAELGDSAMYLCASSPLGTGGADTQYFGPGTRLTVL.

The chain has TRBV11-3 and TRBJ2-7, with 7 nucleotides matching TRBD1. Germline V gene lookup returns CDR1 SGHNT and CDR2 YENEEA. J was trimmed by 6 bases and V by 11 bases; bases with no gene match: 7. The CDR3 consists of 11 residues. The CDR3 loop reads CARRDSGEQYF. The CDR3, as DNA: TGTGCCCGACGGGACAGCGGCGAGCAGTACTTC. Full variable domain (outside the CDR3, taken from reference TRBV11-3 and TRBJ2-7): EAGVVQSPRYKIIEKKQPVAFWCNPISGHNTLYWYLQNLGQGPELLIRYENEEAVDDSQLPKDRFSAERLKGVDSTLKIQPAELGDSAVYLCARRDSGEQYFGPGTRLTVT.

The chain has TRBV27 and TRBJ1-5; 8 bases are shared with TRBD1. The germline V gene encodes CDR1 MNHEY and CDR2 SMNVEV (reference sequence). This CDR3 spans 14 amino acids. The junction had 4 bases not matched to a gene; V was cut back by 4 bases and J by 5 bases. CDR3 loop: CASSYRGGHQPQHF. In DNA, the CDR3 is TGTGCCAGCAGTTACAGGGGGGGCCATCAGCCCCAGCATTTT.

The chain recombines TRBV5-1 with TRBJ1-1; D gene unclear. Trimming cost V 4 bases and J 5 bases, with 9 bases left between them. Per the germline V gene, CDR1 is SGHRS and CDR2 is YFSETQ. The CDR3 totals 12 residues. DNA for the CDR3: TGCGCCAGCAGCCCTAGTAGGACTGAAGCTTTCTTT. Its protein product is CASSPSRTEAFF.

The gene calls are TRBV4-3 and TRBJ2-1; TRBD2 matches 12 bases. Germline V gene lookup returns CDR1 LGHNA and CDR2 YSLEER. The V and J ends lost 1 base and 4 bases, in that order; junction bases with no gene match: 2. CDR3 length: 16 residues. CDR3 region: CASSQGTSGVYNEQFF. The CDR3 DNA follows: TGCGCCAGCAGCCAAGGGACTAGCGGGGTATACAATGAGCAGTTCTTC.

The chain uses TRBV9 and TRBJ1-2, with TRBD1 identical over 12 bases. Germline-derived CDR1 and CDR2 are SGDLS and YYNGEE. This CDR3 contains 17 residues. V lost 4 bases, J lost 7 bases, and 14 bases stayed unmatched. CDR3 nucleotides: TGTGCCAGCAGCCCAAAAGGGGACAGGGGGCTAGAAGGTGGCTACACCTTC. Translation: CASSPKGDRGLEGGYTF.

This chain links TRBV6-5 with TRBJ2-7, with a weak D call TRBD1 (6 bases). Trimming cost V 5 bases and J 2 bases, with 10 bases left between them. The CDR3 has 13 amino acids. Germline V gene lookup returns CDR1 MNHEY and CDR2 SVGAGI. CDR3 sequence: CASSNRVPYEQYF. CDR3 nucleotides: TGTGCCAGCAGTAACAGGGTACCCTACGAGCAGTACTTC.

The chain employs TRBV5-4 and TRBJ2-1, with D possibly matching TRBD2 (5 bases). This CDR3 spans 19 amino acids. CDR1 and CDR2 from the germline V gene are SGHNT and YYREEE (reference sequence). The V gene lost 1 base and the J gene lost 0 bases, with 20 bases spanning the gap. For the CDR3, the DNA is TGTGCCAGCAGCTTGTCTCCCTCGGGCGGGTCGAGCTCCTACAATGAGCAGTTCTTC. This gives the protein CASSLSPSGGSSSYNEQFF.

DNA for the CDR3: TGCAGCGTTGTGACTAGCGTACGCACAGATACGCAGTATTTT. Its translation: CSVVTSVRTDTQYF. The chain joins TRBV29-1 to TRBJ2-3; 8 bases fit TRBD2. Germline loops: CDR1 SQVTM, CDR2 ANQGSEA. CDR3 size: 14 residues. After removal of 4 bases from V and 1 base from J, the junction contained 4 bases not matched to a gene.

The chain has TRBV7-3 and TRBJ2-1; D is uncertain. CDR1 is SGHTA, CDR2 FQGTGA, per germline. With 3 bases removed from V and 5 bases from J, the gap between germline ends came to 5 bases. The CDR3 spans 12 residues. The CDR3 is CASSLQNNEQFF. The CDR3 nucleotides read TGTGCCAGCAGCTTGCAGAACAATGAGCAGTTCTTC.

V and J are TRBV2 and TRBJ1-2; tentatively, D is TRBD1 (5 bases). The V gene's germline CDR1 is SNHLY and CDR2 FYNNEI. The CDR3 sequence is 12 residues long. Trimming cost V 8 bases and J 4 bases, with 11 bases left between them. The CDR3 nucleotides read TGTGCCAGCGGGGGGGAGCTCTATGGCTACACCTTC. Its translation: CASGGELYGYTF. The whole variable domain, remainder taken from reference TRBV2 and TRBJ1-2, is EPEVTQTPSHQVTQMGQEVILRCVPISNHLYFYWYRQILGQKVEFLVSFYNNEISEKSEIFDDQFSVERPDGSNFTLKIRSTKLEDSAMYFCASGGELYGYTFGSGTRLTVV.